Listed here are 27 T cell receptor beta chains from one sample, sequenced in a study of T cells in Graves' hyperthyroidism and ophthalmopathy. The investigators amplified TCR beta CDR3 regions from RNA transcripts. The HTBI set primed first-round TCR CDR3 RT-PCR. TCRdb ran MiXCR on the multiplex PCR reads and lists one entry per CDR3 protein. Of fewer than 250,000 distinct CDR3 sequences listed, approximately 17% are singletons. Sequenced: blood. The receptors were gathered from a man between 45 and 60 years old with Graves' hyperthyroidism.

This clonotype was recorded many times. This chain uses TRBV12-3 or TRBV12-4 with TRBJ1-1; TRBD1 agrees at 7 bases. Trimming cost V 8 bases and J 4 bases; bases outside gene matches: 7. The CDR3 covers 13 residues. Here the CDR3 reads CASQIAGGTEAFF. The CDR3 bases are TGTGCCAGCCAAATAGCAGGGGGCACTGAAGCTTTCTTT.

Many counts were recorded for this clonotype. The CDR3 bases are TGTGCCAGCATCCGGGGGGAGACCCAGTACTTC. It specifies CASIRGETQYF. The rearrangement uses TRBV28 and TRBJ2-5, with D perhaps TRBD2 (6 bases). Germline CDR1 MDHEN, CDR2 SYDVKM. The CDR3 runs 11 residues. The V gene lost 7 bases and the J gene lost 5 bases, with 8 bases spanning the gap.

There are many counts of this clonotype. The gene calls are TRBV12-3 or TRBV12-4 and TRBJ1-5; possible D gene TRBD1, 6 bases. The CDR3 has 14 amino acids. The V gene lost 5 bases and the J gene lost 6 bases, with 14 bases spanning the gap. This chain's CDR3 is CASSLQGYSQPQHF. The CDR3 nucleotides read TGTGCCAGCAGTCTGCAGGGGTACAGTCAGCCCCAGCATTTT.

This clonotype was seen many times. The rearrangement uses TRBV28 and TRBJ2-7; possibly TRBD1 for D (5 bases). The CDR3 is 13 residues long. With 6 bases removed from V and 3 bases from J, the gap between germline ends came to 12 bases. Germline CDR1 is MDHEN and CDR2 is SYDVKM. DNA for the CDR3: TGTGCCAGCAGATCAGGACAAATCTACGAGCAGTACTTC. It is translated as CASRSGQIYEQYF. The full variable domain, its missing parts supplied by reference TRBV28 and TRBJ2-7, is DVKVTQSSRYLVKRTGEKVFLECVQDMDHENMFWYRQDPGLGLRLIYFSYDVKMKEKGDIPEGYSVSREKKERFSLILESASTNQTSMYLCASRSGQIYEQYFGPGTRLTVT.

V is TRBV19 and J is TRBJ1-5; D is possibly TRBD1 (5 bases). Trimming removed 6 bases from V and 0 bases from J, with 15 bases in between. The germline V gene has CDR1 LNHDA and CDR2 SQIVND (reference sequence). CDR3 length: 16 amino acids. In nucleotides, the CDR3 is TGTGCCAGTAGCCCCCTCGGTGGGACTAGCAATCAGCCCCAGCATTTT. Amino acids: CASSPLGGTSNQPQHF.

This clonotype came up a few times. A much larger clone is a single base away; this may be a read error. The conserved closing phenylalanine or tryptophan is absent in this CDR3, likely reflecting a read error. The CDR3 protein is CASSFAQGEITPYEQYL. Here the CDR3 DNA reads TGTGCCAGCAGCTTCGCTCAGGGAGAGATTACCCCCTACGAGCAGTACCTC. V gene TRBV11-1 combines with J gene TRBJ2-7; D could derive from TRBD1 or TRBD2 (5 bases each). The CDR3 loop spans 17 amino acids. The V end was cut by 3 bases, the J end by 2 bases, with 20 bases between. Germline V gives CDR1 SGHAT, CDR2 FQDESV (reference sequence).

This clonotype was detected many times. The chain carries TRBV7-9 and TRBJ1-3, with D hard to call. The germline CDR1 and CDR2 sequences are SEHNR and FQNEAQ (reference sequence). This CDR3 spans 16 amino acids. Between the trimmed V and J ends, which lost 5 bases and 0 bases, there was a span of 14 bases. The CDR3 DNA follows: TGTGCCAGCAGCACGTGGGTAGGAAGCTCTGGAAACACCATATATTTT. This encodes CASSTWVGSSGNTIYF.

This clonotype was detected ten times or more. This chain links TRBV7-2 with TRBJ2-2, with 7 positions matching TRBD1. The germline V gene encodes CDR1 SGHTA and CDR2 FQGNSA. The CDR3 loop spans 13 amino acids. V lost 6 bases, J lost 4 bases, and 2 bases stayed unmatched. Written as DNA, the CDR3 is TGTGCCAGCAGTGACAGGGTCACCGGGGAGCTGTTTTTT. This encodes CASSDRVTGELFF. Full variable domain (outside the CDR3, taken from reference TRBV7-2 and TRBJ2-2): GAGVSQSPSNKVTEKGKDVELRCDPISGHTALYWYRQSLGQGLEFLIYFQGNSAPDKSGLPSDRFSAERTGGSVSTLTIQRTQQEDSAVYLCASSDRVTGELFFGEGSRLTVL.

This clonotype was seen at least ten times. This chain uses TRBV27 with TRBJ1-1; 11 positions agree with TRBD1. Trimming removed 4 bases from V and 4 bases from J; junction bases left unmatched: 5. Germline-derived CDR1 and CDR2 are MNHEY and SMNVEV (reference sequence). CDR3 size: 15 residues. The CDR3 region has the DNA TGTGCCAGCAGTTCCCTGGGACAGGGGGGCACTGAAGCTTTCTTT. It is translated as CASSSLGQGGTEAFF.

This clonotype was detected many times. The chain couples TRBV11-3 to TRBJ2-7, with 9 bases that match TRBD2. CDR1 and CDR2 (germline): SGHNT, YENEEA. The V and J ends lost 3 bases and 6 bases, in that order; junction bases with no gene match: 6. This CDR3 is built from 14 residues. CDR3 loop: CASSFGRRGGEQYF. The CDR3 nucleotides are TGTGCCAGCAGCTTTGGGCGGCGGGGGGGCGAGCAGTACTTC.

The chain couples TRBV29-1 to TRBJ1-3, with D unclear. V shed 7 bases and J shed 0 bases, with 10 bases lying between them. This CDR3 contains 13 residues. Germline V gene sequence: CDR1 SQVTM, CDR2 ANQGSEA. The CDR3 sequence is CSGRRASGNTIYF. CDR3 bases: TGCAGCGGAAGGAGGGCCTCTGGAAACACCATATATTTT.

This clonotype came up many times. The genes are TRBV9 and TRBJ2-5; D perhaps matches TRBD2 (7 bases). The CDR3 extends over 16 amino acids. Deletions cut 0 bases from V and 1 base from J, with 13 bases between. Germline loops: CDR1 SGDLS, CDR2 YYNGEE. The CDR3 is CASSVGTRGAQETQYF. CDR3 nucleotide sequence: TGTGCCAGCAGCGTAGGGACTAGGGGGGCCCAAGAGACCCAGTACTTC.

There are many counts of this clonotype. The chain carries TRBV6-1 and TRBJ2-2; TRBD2 matches at 13 bases. CDR3 size: 16 residues. Germline lookup yields CDR1 MNHNS and CDR2 SASEGT. J was trimmed by 5 bases and V by 4 bases; bases with no gene match: 4. The CDR3 nucleotides read TGTGCCAGCAGTGCGACTAGCGGGAGGAATACCGGGGAGCTGTTTTTT. It encodes CASSATSGRNTGELFF.

This clonotype was found many times. This chain links TRBV5-5 with TRBJ1-1; possible D gene TRBD1, 6 bases. V lost 4 bases and J lost 3, with 10 bases in between. The CDR3 sequence is 13 residues long. CDR1 and CDR2 (germline): SGHKS, YYEKEE (reference sequence). The CDR3 DNA reads TGTGCCAGCAGCGGACAGAGTGACACTGAAGCTTTCTTT. This codes for CASSGQSDTEAFF.

The chain couples TRBV19 to TRBJ2-2; TRBD2 might be the D (5 bases). This CDR3 is 12 amino acids long. Germline assignment: CDR1 LNHDA and CDR2 SQIVND (reference sequence). Trimming took off 6 bases at V and 5 bases at J, with 7 bases between the two ends. CDR3 amino acids: CASRDSTGELFF. CDR3 DNA sequence: TGTGCCAGTAGGGACTCTACCGGGGAGCTGTTTTTT.

This clonotype was counted at least ten times. The J gene is TRBJ1-1, the V gene TRBV15; D possibly corresponds to TRBD1 (6 bases). The CDR3 is made up of 13 amino acids. Trimming pared 1 base from V and 10 bases from J, leaving 13 bases between. Germline V CDR1 and CDR2: LNHNV, YYDKDF (reference sequence). CDR3 region: CATSRGTGGAAFF. The CDR3 nucleotides are TGTGCCACCAGCAGAGGGACGGGGGGCGCAGCTTTCTTT.

About this clonotype: It may be a read error: a sequence one base away is much more abundant. V and J are TRBV28 and TRBJ1-6; perhaps TRBD1 as D (6 bases). The length of the CDR3 is 14 residues. V was trimmed by 6 bases and J by 6 bases, leaving 12 bases between them. Germline V gene lookup returns CDR1 MDHEN and CDR2 SYDVKM. In nucleotides, the CDR3 is TGTGCCAGCAGGGCCGGGACAACTAATTCACCCCTCCACTTT. It codes for CASRAGTTNSPLHF.

This clonotype was detected many times. The chain employs TRBV2 and TRBJ1-2; D gene unclear. Germline V gives CDR1 SNHLY, CDR2 FYNNEI. The CDR3 spans 17 residues. V dropped 1 base and J dropped 8 bases, with 23 bases sitting between them. The CDR3 bases are TGTGCCAGCAGTGAAGGGGCACACCCCTCTCTAGGTTCGGGCTACACCTTC. Translated: CASSEGAHPSLGSGYTF. Full variable domain (missing parts from reference TRBV2 and TRBJ1-2): EPEVTQTPSHQVTQMGQEVILRCVPISNHLYFYWYRQILGQKVEFLVSFYNNEISEKSEIFDDQFSVERPDGSNFTLKIRSTKLEDSAMYFCASSEGAHPSLGSGYTFGSGTRLTVV.

This clonotype has a count of ten or more. The J gene is TRBJ1-2, the V gene TRBV11-2; TRBD1 agrees at 10 bases. Germline V gene lookup returns CDR1 SGHAT and CDR2 FQNNGV. J was trimmed by 4 bases and V by 0 bases; bases with no gene match: 2. The CDR3 consists of 15 residues. DNA for the CDR3: TGTGCCAGCAGCTTAGAGGGACAGGGGATCTATGGCTACACCTTC. Translation: CASSLEGQGIYGYTF.

This clonotype was found many times. The V call is TRBV30, the J call TRBJ2-7; 10 bases map to TRBD2. The CDR3 extends over 12 amino acids. Trimming cost V 4 bases and J 4 bases; bases outside gene matches: 1. Germline loops: CDR1 GTSNPN, CDR2 SVGIG (reference sequence). The DNA of the CDR3 is TGTGCCTGGACTAGCGGGAGATACGAGCAGTACTTC. Translation gives CAWTSGRYEQYF.

This clonotype was counted many times. The chain joins TRBV7-9 to TRBJ2-7; no reliable D call. CDR1 and CDR2 (germline): SEHNR, FQNEAQ (reference sequence). V lost 3 bases and J lost 6, with 9 bases in between. The CDR3 extends over 12 amino acids. CDR3 loop: CASSLEWVEQYF. The CDR3 coding sequence is TGTGCCAGCAGCTTGGAGTGGGTCGAGCAGTACTTC.

The rearrangement uses TRBV5-1 and TRBJ1-1; D possibly corresponds to TRBD1 (5 bases). V was clipped by 4 bases and J by 4 bases, with 14 bases between them. CDR1 SGHRS and CDR2 YFSETQ come from the germline V gene. This CDR3 comprises 14 residues. The CDR3, as DNA: TGCGCCAGCAGCACCCCGGGGGTAATCACTGAAGCTTTCTTT. It encodes CASSTPGVITEAFF. The full variable domain, in which reference TRBV5-1 and TRBJ1-1 provide the parts outside the CDR3, is KAGVTQTPRYLIKTRGQQVTLSCSPISGHRSVSWYQQTPGQGLQFLFEYFSETQRNKGNFPGRFSGRQFSNSRSEMNVSTLELGDSALYLCASSTPGVITEAFFGQGTRLTVV.

This clonotype was detected a few times. The chain joins TRBV2 to TRBJ1-6; D ambiguous. From germline, CDR1 is SNHLY and CDR2 FYNNEI. V was shortened by 5 bases and J by 10 bases, with 9 bases between the two germline ends. This CDR3 contains 12 residues. In nucleotides, the CDR3 is TGTGCCAGCAGTCCAATGGGCTCACCCCTCCACTTT. It translates to CASSPMGSPLHF.

At least ten counts were recorded for this clonotype. This chain links TRBV13 with TRBJ2-5, with 8 bases lining up with TRBD2. This CDR3 is 15 amino acids long. Germline values: CDR1 PRHDT, CDR2 FYEKMQ (reference sequence). With V trimmed by 4 bases and J by 3 bases, 7 bases remained unmatched. In DNA form, the CDR3 reads TGTGCCAGCAGCTGGAGCGGGAGTGGTGAAGAGACCCAGTACTTC. Its protein product is CASSWSGSGEETQYF.

This clonotype was seen many times. The V and J genes are TRBV7-9 and TRBJ2-5; 10 nucleotides agree with TRBD1. The CDR3 loop spans 14 amino acids. From germline, CDR1 is SEHNR and CDR2 FQNEAQ (reference sequence). The trim removed 4 bases at V and 5 bases at J, leaving 4 bases unmatched. The CDR3 sequence: CASSWRQGAETQYF. The CDR3 nucleotides read TGTGCCAGCAGCTGGAGACAGGGGGCGGAGACCCAGTACTTC.

The chain couples TRBV5-8 to TRBJ2-1; 7 bases fit TRBD2. This CDR3 spans 12 amino acids. V was pared by 3 bases and J by 6 bases, with 0 bases of the junction left unmatched. Germline lookup yields CDR1 SGHTS and CDR2 YDEGEE. The CDR3 sequence: CASSSGGNEQFF. The CDR3 DNA sequence: TGTGCCAGCAGCTCGGGGGGCAATGAGCAGTTCTTC.

The chain uses TRBV2 and TRBJ1-1; no clear D. The germline V gene encodes CDR1 SNHLY and CDR2 FYNNEI. The CDR3 covers 10 residues. The V end lost 10 bases, the J end lost 3 bases, and 6 bases lay between the germline ends. The CDR3 loop is CAIAYTEAFF. Written as DNA, the CDR3 is TGTGCCATTGCGTACACTGAAGCTTTCTTT.